The sequence of this T cell receptor beta chain was determined in a study of regulatory T cells in long-lasting Graves disease. This CDR3 is 14 amino acids long. Trimming at V came to 5 bases and at J to 4 bases, leaving 7 bases not matched to a gene. CDR1 MGHDK and CDR2 SYGVNS come from the germline V gene. Time point defined: newly diagnosed GD, antithyroid drugs for less than 3 months. From RNA extracted from PBMCs, the TCR library was made. This clonotype was seen ten or more times. Relying on iRepertoire HTBI primers and Arm-PCR of CDR3 regions, the team built TCR beta libraries. TCRdb recomputed calls from the multiplex PCR reads with MiXCR, one row per CDR3 protein. This table has some 250,000 distinct CDR3 sequences, approximately 20% appearing once.

V usage is TRBV25-1 and J usage is TRBJ2-7; 8 nucleotides align to TRBD2. The clonotype originates from a female donor with Graves disease. This sample comprised peripheral blood mononuclear cells (PBMCs), obtained at new diagnosis, from a patient treated with antithyroid drugs. CDR3 DNA sequence: TGTGCCAGCAGTTCGACTAGCGTGTTATACGAGCAGTACTTC. It is translated as CASSSTSVLYEQYF.